A single T cell receptor (beta chain) is shown here with its context. This record belongs to a study of T cell responses to AZD1222 COVID-19 vaccine. Sequenced by immunoSEQ multiplex PCR; TCRdb stores in-frame clones only, minus some. In the table there are about 120,000 clones, approximately 90% of which are singletons. CDR1 and CDR2 (germline): SGHVS, FQNEAQ. The germline V and J ends were trimmed by 5 bases and 3 bases, with 14 bases remaining between them. This CDR3 comprises 15 residues. Specimen: peripheral blood, collected on day 0 of AZD1222 vaccination. The TCR was taken from an adult in good health. This sequence joins TRBV7-8 and TRBJ1-5; D gene ambiguous. DNA for the CDR3: TGTGCCAGCAGCCCAGGTCCATCACTCAATCAGCCCCAGCATTTT. Translation gives CASSPGPSLNQPQHF.